One TCR beta chain is described in this entry. Antigen: not known. V dropped 5 bases and J dropped 4; count of bases not matched to a gene: 11. This CDR3 spans 16 amino acids. Germline CDR1 reads SEHNR; CDR2 reads FQNEAQ (reference sequence). These data are taken from a study of T-cell memory formation after mild COVID-19. Overall study context: TCR clusters were mostly donor specific. Study-wide findings and caveats: Mostly located in CM and EM were contracting CD4+ clones, with contracting CD8+ clones located in EMRA. CD4/CD8 balance characterized clones contracting day 15 to 85, and CD4+ skew characterized later expanders.

Using its own MiXCR run on the 5' RACE reads, TCRdb lists one record per CDR3 protein. This table holds about 190,000 distinct CDR3 sequences, under 12% found once. The rearrangement links TRBV7-9 to TRBJ2-7; 10 nucleotides line up with TRBD1. This TCR came from a man aged 18 to 30 who had mild COVID-19 (a few samples of this study predate the infection). Cell type and time point are not known. The specimen was PBMCs or a T cell subset sorted from them (not recorded which). Written as DNA, the CDR3 is TGTGCCAGCAGCCCTTTGTGGGACAGGGGACTGTACGAGCAGTACTTC. Translated: CASSPLWDRGLYEQYF. The variable domain in full, with the rest retrieved from reference TRBV7-9 and TRBJ2-7, is DTGVSQNPRHKITKRGQNVTFRCDPISEHNRLYWYRQTLGQGPEFLTYFQNEAQLEKSRLLSDRFSAERPKGSFSTLEIQRTEQGDSAMYLCASSPLWDRGLYEQYFGPGTRLTVT.